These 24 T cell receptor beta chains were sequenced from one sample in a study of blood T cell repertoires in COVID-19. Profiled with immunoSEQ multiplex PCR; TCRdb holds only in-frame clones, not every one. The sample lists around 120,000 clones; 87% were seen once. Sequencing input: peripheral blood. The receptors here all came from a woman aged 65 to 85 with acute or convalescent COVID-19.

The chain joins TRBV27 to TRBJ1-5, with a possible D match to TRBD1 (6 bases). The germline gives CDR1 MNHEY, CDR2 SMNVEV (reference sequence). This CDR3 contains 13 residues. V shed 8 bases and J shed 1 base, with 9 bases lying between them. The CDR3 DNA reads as TGTGCCAGCGGACAGTCAAGCAATCAGCCCCAGCATTTT. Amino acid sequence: CASGQSSNQPQHF.

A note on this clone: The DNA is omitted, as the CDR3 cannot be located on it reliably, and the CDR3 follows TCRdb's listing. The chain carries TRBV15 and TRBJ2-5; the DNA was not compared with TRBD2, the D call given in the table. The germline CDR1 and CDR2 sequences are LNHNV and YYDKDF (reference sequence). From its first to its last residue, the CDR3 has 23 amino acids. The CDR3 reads CATSTPANPRAKRPSTSTGAQYF.

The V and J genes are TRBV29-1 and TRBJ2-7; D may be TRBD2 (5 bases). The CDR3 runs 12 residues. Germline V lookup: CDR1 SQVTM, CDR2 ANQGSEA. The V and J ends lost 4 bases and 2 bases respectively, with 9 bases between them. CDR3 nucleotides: TGCAGCGTTGGGGGAGCAACCTACGAGCAGTACTTC. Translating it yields CSVGGATYEQYF.

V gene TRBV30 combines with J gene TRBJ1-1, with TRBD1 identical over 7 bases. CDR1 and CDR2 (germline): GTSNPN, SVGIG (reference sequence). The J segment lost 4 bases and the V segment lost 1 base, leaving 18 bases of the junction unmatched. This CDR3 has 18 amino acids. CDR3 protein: CAWSGGAMTGSGFTEAFF. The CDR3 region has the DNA TGTGCCTGGAGTGGGGGGGCCATGACAGGGTCAGGGTTCACTGAAGCTTTCTTT.

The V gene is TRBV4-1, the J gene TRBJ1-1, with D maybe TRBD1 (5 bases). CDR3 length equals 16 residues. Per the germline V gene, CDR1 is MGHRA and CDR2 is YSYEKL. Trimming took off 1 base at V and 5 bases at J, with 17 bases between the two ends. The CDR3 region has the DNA TGCGCCAGCAGCCAAGTGAGGACATCACGAGGAACTGAAGCTTTCTTT. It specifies CASSQVRTSRGTEAFF.

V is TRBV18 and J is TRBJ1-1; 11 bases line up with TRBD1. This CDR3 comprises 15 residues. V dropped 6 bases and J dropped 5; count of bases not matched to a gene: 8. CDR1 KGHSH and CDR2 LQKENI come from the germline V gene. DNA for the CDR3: TGTGCCAGCTCTTTCGGACAGGGGGCTCGGACTGAAGCTTTCTTT. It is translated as CASSFGQGARTEAFF. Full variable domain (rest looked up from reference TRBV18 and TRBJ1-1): NAGVMQNPRHLVRRRGQEARLRCSPMKGHSHVYWYRQLPEEGLKFMVYLQKENIIDESGMPKERFSAEFPKEGPSILRIQQVVRGDSAAYFCASSFGQGARTEAFFGQGTRLTVV.

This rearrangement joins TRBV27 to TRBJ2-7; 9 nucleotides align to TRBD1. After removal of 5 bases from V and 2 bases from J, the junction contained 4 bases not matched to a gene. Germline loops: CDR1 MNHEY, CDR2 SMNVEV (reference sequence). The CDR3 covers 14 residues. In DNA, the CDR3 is TGTGCCAGCAGTGTTACAGGGGGCCCCTACGAGCAGTACTTC. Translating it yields CASSVTGGPYEQYF.

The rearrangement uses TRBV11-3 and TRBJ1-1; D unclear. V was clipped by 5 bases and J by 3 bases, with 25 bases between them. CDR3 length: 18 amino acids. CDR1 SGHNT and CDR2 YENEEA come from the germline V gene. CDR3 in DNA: TGTGCCAGCAGCGCCCGGGGTTGGACGGTCCAAAGGGACACTGAAGCTTTCTTT. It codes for CASSARGWTVQRDTEAFF.

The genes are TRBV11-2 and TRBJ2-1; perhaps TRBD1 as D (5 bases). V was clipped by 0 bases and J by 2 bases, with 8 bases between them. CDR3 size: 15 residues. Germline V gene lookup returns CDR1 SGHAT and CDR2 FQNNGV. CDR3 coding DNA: TGTGCCAGCAGCTTAGAAAGACAGACCTACAATGAGCAGTTCTTC. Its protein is CASSLERQTYNEQFF.

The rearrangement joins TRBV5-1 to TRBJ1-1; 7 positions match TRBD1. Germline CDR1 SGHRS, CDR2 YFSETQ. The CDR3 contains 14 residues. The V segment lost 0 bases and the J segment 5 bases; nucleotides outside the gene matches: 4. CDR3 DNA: TGCGCCAGCAGCTTGGGACAGGGTATGACTGAAGCTTTCTTT. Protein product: CASSLGQGMTEAFF.

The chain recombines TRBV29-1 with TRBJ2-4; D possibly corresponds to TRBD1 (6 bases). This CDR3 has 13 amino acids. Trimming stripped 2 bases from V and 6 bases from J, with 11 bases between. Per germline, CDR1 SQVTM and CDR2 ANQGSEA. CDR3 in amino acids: CSVEQQGPNIQYF. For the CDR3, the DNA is TGCAGCGTTGAACAGCAGGGGCCAAACATTCAGTACTTC.

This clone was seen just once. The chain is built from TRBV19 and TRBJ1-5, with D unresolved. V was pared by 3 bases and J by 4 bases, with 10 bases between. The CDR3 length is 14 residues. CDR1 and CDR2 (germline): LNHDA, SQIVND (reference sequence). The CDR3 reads CASSMRGGNQPQHF. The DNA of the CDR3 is TGTGCCAGTAGTATGAGAGGAGGAAATCAGCCCCAGCATTTT.

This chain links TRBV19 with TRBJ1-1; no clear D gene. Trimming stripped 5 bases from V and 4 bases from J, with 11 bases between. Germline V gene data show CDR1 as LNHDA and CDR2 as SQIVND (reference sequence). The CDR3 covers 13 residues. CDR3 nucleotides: TGTGCCAGTAGTTGGAGGCGGGCCACTGAAGCTTTCTTT. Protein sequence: CASSWRRATEAFF.

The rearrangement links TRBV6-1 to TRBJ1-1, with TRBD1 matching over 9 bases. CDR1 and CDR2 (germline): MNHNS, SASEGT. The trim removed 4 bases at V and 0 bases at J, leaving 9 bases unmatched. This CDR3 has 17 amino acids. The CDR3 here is CASSAGVQGAVNTEAFF. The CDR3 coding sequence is TGTGCCAGCAGTGCGGGGGTACAGGGGGCGGTGAACACTGAAGCTTTCTTT.

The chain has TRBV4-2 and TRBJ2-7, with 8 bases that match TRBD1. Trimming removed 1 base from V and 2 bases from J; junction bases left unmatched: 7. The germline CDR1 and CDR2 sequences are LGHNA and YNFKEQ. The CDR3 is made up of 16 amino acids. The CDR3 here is CASSQGAGQVTYEQYF. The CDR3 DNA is TGTGCCAGCAGCCAAGGGGCGGGACAGGTGACCTACGAGCAGTACTTC.

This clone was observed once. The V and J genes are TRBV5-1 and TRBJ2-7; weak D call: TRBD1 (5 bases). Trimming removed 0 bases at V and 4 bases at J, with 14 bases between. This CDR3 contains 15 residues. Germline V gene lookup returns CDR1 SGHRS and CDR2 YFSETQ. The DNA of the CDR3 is TGCGCCAGCAGCTTGGCTGGACAAGCCTGGTACGAGCAGTACTTC. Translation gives CASSLAGQAWYEQYF.

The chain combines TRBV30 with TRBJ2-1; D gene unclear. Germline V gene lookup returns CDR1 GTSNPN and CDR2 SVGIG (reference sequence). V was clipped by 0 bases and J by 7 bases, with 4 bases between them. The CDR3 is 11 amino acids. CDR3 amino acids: CAWSVQNEQFF. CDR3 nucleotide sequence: TGTGCCTGGAGTGTACAGAATGAGCAGTTCTTC.

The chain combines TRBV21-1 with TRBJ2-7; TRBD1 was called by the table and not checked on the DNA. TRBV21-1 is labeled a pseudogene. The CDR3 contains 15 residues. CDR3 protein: CASSKGQGASYEQYF. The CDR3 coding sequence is TGTGCCAGCAGCAAAGGACAGGGGGCTAGCTACGAGCAGTACTTC.

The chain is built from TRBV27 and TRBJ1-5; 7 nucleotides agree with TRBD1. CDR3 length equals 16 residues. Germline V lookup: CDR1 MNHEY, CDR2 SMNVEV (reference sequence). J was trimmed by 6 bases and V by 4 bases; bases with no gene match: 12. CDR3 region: CASSSYRGPSGQPQHF. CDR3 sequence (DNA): TGTGCCAGCAGTTCGTACAGGGGTCCCTCGGGTCAGCCCCAGCATTTT.

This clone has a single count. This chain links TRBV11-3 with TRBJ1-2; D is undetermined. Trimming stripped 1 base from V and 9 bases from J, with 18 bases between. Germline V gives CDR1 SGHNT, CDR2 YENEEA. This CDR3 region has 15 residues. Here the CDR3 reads CASSLGVGGQNSYTF. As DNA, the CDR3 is TGTGCCAGCAGCTTAGGAGTGGGTGGGCAGAACAGCTACACCTTC.

This chain's CDR3 is CASSVQGVGTEAFF. In DNA, the CDR3 is TGTGCCAGCAGTGTGCAGGGTGTGGGCACTGAAGCTTTCTTT. This sequence joins TRBV2 and TRBJ1-1; perhaps TRBD1 as D (5 bases). The V end lost 4 bases, the J end lost 4 bases, and 13 bases lay between the germline ends. There are 14 residues in the CDR3. From germline, CDR1 is SNHLY and CDR2 FYNNEI.

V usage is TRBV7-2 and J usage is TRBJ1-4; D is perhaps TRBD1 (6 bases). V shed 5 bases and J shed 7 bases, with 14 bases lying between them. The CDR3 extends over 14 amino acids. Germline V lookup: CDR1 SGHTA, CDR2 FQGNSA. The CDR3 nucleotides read TGTGCCAGCAGCCTCGACAGAGGGGGTGAAAAACTGTTTTTT. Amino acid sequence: CASSLDRGGEKLFF.

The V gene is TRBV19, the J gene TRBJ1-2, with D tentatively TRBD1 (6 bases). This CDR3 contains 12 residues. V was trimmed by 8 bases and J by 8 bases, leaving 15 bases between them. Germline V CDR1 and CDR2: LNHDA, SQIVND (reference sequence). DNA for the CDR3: TGTGCCAGTTATTTATACAGGGACGGCTACACCTTC. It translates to CASYLYRDGYTF.

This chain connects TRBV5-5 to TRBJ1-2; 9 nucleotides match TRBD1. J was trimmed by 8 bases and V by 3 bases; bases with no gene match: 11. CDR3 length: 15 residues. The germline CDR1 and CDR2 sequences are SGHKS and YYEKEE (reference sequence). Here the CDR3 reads CASSSPIGQGNGYTF. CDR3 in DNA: TGTGCCAGCAGCTCACCGATTGGACAGGGGAACGGCTACACCTTC.